This TCR beta chain appears in the sequencing data of a study of cytomegalovirus exposure and HLA in healthy donors. Study findings and constraints: Versus the approximately 700-donor mean, an Asian-associated ancestry cluster reportedly showed fewer N-insertions in a later analysis. Listed as cytomegalovirus-associated were 150 to 200 TCR beta chains.

V lost 2 bases to trimming and J lost 5 bases; unmatched junction nucleotides: 18. Germline V gene lookup returns CDR1 SGHTA and CDR2 FQGNSA. This CDR3 is built from 18 residues. PCR amplification relied on 60 Vbeta primers (plus 13 Jbeta primers). Method: immunoSEQ multiplex PCR; TCRdb's copy keeps in-frame clones and lacks some. Counted here are 150,000 to 200,000 clones, 75% to 85% occurring once; the ten biggest clones make up 1.6%. Comments on this clone: Its antigen is not known.

The sample comprised PBMCs. The sequence came from a woman aged 50 to 65 in good health and CMV-seronegative. The J gene is TRBJ2-7, the V gene TRBV7-2; 7 bases match TRBD2. CDR3 sequence (DNA): TGTGCCAGCAGCTTAATCGGGAGGCCCCAACGCCCGCCCCACGAGCAGTACTTC. It codes for CASSLIGRPQRPPHEQYF.